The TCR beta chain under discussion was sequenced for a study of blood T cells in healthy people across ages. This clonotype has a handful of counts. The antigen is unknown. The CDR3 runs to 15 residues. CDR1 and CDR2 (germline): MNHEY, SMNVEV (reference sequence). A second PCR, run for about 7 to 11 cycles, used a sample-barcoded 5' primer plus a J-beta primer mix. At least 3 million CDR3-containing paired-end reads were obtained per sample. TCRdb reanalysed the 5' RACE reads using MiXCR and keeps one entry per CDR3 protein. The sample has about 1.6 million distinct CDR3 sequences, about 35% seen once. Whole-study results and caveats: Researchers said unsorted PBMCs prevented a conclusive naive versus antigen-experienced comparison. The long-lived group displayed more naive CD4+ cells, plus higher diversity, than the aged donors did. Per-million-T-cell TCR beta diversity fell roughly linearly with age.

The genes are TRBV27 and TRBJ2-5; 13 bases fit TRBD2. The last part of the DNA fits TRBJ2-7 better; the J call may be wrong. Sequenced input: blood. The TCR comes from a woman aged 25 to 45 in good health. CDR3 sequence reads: CASRPGLAGAGEQYF. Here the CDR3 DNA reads TGTGCCAGCAGACCTGGACTAGCGGGAGCCGGCGAGCAGTACTTC.